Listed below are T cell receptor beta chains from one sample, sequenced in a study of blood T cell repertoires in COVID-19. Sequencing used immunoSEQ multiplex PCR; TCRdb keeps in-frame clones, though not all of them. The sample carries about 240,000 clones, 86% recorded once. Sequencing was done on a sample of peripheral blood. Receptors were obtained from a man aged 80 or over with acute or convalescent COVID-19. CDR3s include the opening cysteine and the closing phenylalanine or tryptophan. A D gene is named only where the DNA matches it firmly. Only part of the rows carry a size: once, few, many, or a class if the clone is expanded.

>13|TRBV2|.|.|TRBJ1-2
CASRELGADGYTF
TGTGCCAGCAGGGAGCTGGGGGCGGATGGCTACACCTTC
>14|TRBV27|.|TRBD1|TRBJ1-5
CASSPGTVSVPQHF
TGTGCCAGCAGCCCCGGGACAGTGAGCGTGCCCCAGCATTTT
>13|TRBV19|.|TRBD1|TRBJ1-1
CATSTGAAAEAFF
TGTGCCACCTCGACAGGGGCGGCAGCTGAAGCTTTCTTT
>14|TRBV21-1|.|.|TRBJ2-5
CASSNYSIQETQYF
TGTGCCAGCAGCAACTACAGTATCCAAGAGACCCAGTACTTC
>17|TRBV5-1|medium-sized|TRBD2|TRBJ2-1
CASSPTPLAGGNNEQFF
TGCGCCAGCAGCCCCACCCCGCTAGCGGGAGGGAACAATGAGCAGTTCTTC
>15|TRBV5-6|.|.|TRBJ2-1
CASSAGGPPYNEQFF
TGTGCCAGCAGCGCCGGGGGGCCCCCCTACAATGAGCAGTTCTTC
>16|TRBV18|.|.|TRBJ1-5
CASSPPSRDFNQPQHF
TGTGCCAGCTCACCACCGTCCAGGGATTTCAATCAGCCCCAGCATTTT
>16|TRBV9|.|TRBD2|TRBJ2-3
CASSVVAGGPRDTQYF
TGTGCCAGCAGCGTAGTAGCGGGGGGGCCTCGAGATACGCAGTATTTT
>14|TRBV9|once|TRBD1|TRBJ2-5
CASSLLQGGETQYF
TGTGCCAGCAGCCTACTACAGGGGGGTGAGACCCAGTACTTC
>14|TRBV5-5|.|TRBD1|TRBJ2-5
CASSVSTGVETQYF
TGTGCCAGCAGCGTTTCTACAGGGGTGGAGACCCAGTACTTC
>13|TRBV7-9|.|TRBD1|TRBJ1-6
CASSADRLAPLHF
TGTGCCAGCAGCGCGGACAGGCTCGCCCCCCTCCACTTT
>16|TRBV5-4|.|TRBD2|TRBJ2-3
CASSPHSGGAADTQYF
TGTGCCAGCAGCCCACATAGCGGGGGGGCCGCAGATACGCAGTATTTT
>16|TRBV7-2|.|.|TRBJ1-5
CASSPQVGASNQPQHF
TGTGCCAGCAGCCCTCAGGTAGGGGCTAGCAATCAGCCCCAGCATTTT
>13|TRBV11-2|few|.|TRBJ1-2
CATHYPTGYGYTF
TGTGCCACCCATTACCCGACGGGTTATGGCTACACCTTC
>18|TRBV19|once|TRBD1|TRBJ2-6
CASSIGDRAVAGANVLTF
TGTGCCAGTAGTATTGGGGACAGGGCGGTAGCTGGGGCCAACGTCCTGACTTTC
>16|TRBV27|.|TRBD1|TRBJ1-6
CASSGQGPLPNSPLHF
TGTGCCAGCAGTGGACAGGGGCCACTCCCCAATTCACCCCTCCACTTT
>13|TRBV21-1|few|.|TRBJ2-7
CASSKAGEDEQYF
TGTGCCAGCAGCAAAGCAGGGGAGGACGAGCAGTACTTC
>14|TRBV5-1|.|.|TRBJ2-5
CASSQTDSQETQYF
TGCGCCAGCAGCCAGACAGACTCCCAAGAGACCCAGTACTTC
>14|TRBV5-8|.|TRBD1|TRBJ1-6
CASIWGQGISPLHF
TGTGCCAGCATCTGGGGACAGGGGATTTCACCCCTCCACTTT
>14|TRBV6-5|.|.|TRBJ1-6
CASSWVPGDSPLHF
TGTGCCAGCAGTTGGGTGCCAGGTGATTCACCCCTCCACTTT
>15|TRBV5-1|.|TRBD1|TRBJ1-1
CASSLTGKVYTEAFF
TGCGCCAGCAGCCTGACAGGGAAAGTGTACACTGAAGCTTTCTTT
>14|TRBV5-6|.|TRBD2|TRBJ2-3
CASSSGLAPDTQYF
TGTGCCAGCAGCTCGGGACTAGCCCCAGATACGCAGTATTTT
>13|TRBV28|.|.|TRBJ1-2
CASVGGRSFGYTF
TGTGCCAGCGTGGGAGGGAGGAGTTTTGGCTACACCTTC
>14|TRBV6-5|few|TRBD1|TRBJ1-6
CASSSGTGLSPLHF
TGTGCCAGCAGTTCCGGGACAGGGTTGTCACCCCTCCACTTT
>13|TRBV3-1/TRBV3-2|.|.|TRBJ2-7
CASSPRVAHEQYF
TGTGCCAGCAGCCCCAGGGTTGCCCACGAGCAGTACTTC
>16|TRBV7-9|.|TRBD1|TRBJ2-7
CASSLDRTGFYYEQYF
TGTGCCAGCAGCTTAGACCGGACAGGGTTTTACTACGAGCAGTACTTC
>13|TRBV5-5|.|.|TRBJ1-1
CASSLGQDTEAFF
TGTGCCAGCAGCTTGGGTCAGGACACTGAAGCTTTCTTT
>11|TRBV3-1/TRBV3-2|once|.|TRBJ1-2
CASSGNYGYTF
TGTGCCAGCTCGGGAAACTATGGCTACACCTTC
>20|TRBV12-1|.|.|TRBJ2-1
CASSFRSPPASGRGTNEQFF
TGTGCCAGCAGCTTTCGATCCCCGCCGGCTAGCGGGAGGGGGACAAATGAGCAGTTCTTC
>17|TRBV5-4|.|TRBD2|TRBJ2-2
CASSYGLAGGTTGELFF
TGTGCCAGCAGCTATGGACTAGCGGGAGGTACCACCGGGGAGCTGTTTTTT
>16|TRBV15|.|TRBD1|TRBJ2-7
CATSRDRSGGLYEQYF
TGTGCCACCAGCAGAGATCGATCAGGGGGCTTATACGAGCAGTACTTC
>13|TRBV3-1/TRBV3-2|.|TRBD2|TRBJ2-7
CASSRGLGYEQYF
TGTGCCAGCAGCCGCGGACTAGGCTACGAGCAGTACTTC
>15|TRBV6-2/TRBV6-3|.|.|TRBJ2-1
CASSYSGGSYNEQFF
TGTGCCAGCAGTTACTCAGGGGGCTCCTACAATGAGCAGTTCTTC
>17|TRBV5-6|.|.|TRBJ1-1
CASSLVVVAGWNTEAFF
TGTGCCAGCAGCTTAGTGGTCGTGGCGGGATGGAACACTGAAGCTTTCTTT
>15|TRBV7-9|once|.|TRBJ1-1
CASSSAGHLNTEAFF
TGTGCCAGCAGCAGCGCCGGACATTTGAACACTGAAGCTTTCTTT
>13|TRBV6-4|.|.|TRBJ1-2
CASSEWGDYGYTF
TGTGCCAGCAGTGAATGGGGGGACTATGGCTACACCTTC
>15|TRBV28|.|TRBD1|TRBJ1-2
CASSSSGGSDYGYTF
TGTGCCAGCAGTTCTTCAGGGGGCTCAGACTATGGCTACACCTTC
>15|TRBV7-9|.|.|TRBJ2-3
CASSLGAGNTDTQYF
TGTGCCAGCAGCTTAGGGGCGGGGAACACAGATACGCAGTATTTT
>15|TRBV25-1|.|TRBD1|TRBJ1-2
CASSEPGQGNYGYTF
TGTGCCAGCAGTGAGCCGGGACAGGGCAACTATGGCTACACCTTC
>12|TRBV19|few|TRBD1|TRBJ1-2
CAISTTGEGYTF
TGTGCCATCTCTACGACAGGGGAGGGCTACACCTTC
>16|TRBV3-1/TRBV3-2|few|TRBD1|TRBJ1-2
CASSAYTGGTDYGYTF
TGTGCCAGCAGCGCCTACACAGGGGGCACGGACTATGGCTACACCTTC